The present TCR beta chain was sequenced within a study of T cells in localized non-small cell lung cancer. Whole-study results and caveats: Higher T cell density in the blood was associated with longer overall survival, whereas higher adjacent-lung clonality associated with shorter survival. Only one tumor region was sequenced, so heterogeneity remains possible. Of the top 100 tumor clones, median around 60 were in adjacent lung, about 30 among its top 100.

Germline values: CDR1 MNHNY, CDR2 SVGAGI (reference sequence). The CDR3 has 13 residues. Unmatched junction bases numbered 7, after V lost 8 bases and J lost 7 bases. Sequencing was performed with immunoSEQ multiplex PCR; in TCRdb, only in-frame clones are kept and a portion is missing. This table has 40,000 or so clones, 75% to 90% appearing once. Concerning this clone itself: No antigen is known for it.

The sequenced sample was peripheral blood, obtained before any cancer treatment. The receptor was isolated from a man aged 35 to 70 with stage I lung adenocarcinoma. V gene TRBV6-6 combines with J gene TRBJ2-3, with 9 nucleotides matching TRBD2. The CDR3 spells CASGDSGRNTQYF. CDR3 sequence (DNA): TGTGCCAGCGGCGATAGCGGGAGAAATACGCAGTATTTT.